A selection of T cell receptor beta chains follows, all from one sample in a study of T-cell reconstitution after alpha-beta-depleted transplantation in children. In TCRdb, the PCR reads were re-called with MiXCR into one record per CDR3 protein. Among about 900,000 distinct CDR3 sequences listed, under 30% were seen once. Specimen: PBMCs, mostly from graft donor cells, collected 360 days after TCRalphabeta/CD19-depleted stem cell transplant. The receptors stem from a boy younger than two who had a stem cell transplant for SCID, so the T cells may come from the graft donor. Both conserved end residues are part of each CDR3. A D gene is named only where the DNA matches it firmly. Not every row has a clone size; where given, it reads once, few, many or a size class.

>TRBV5-1|TRBJ2-3|NA|NA
TGCGCCAGCAGCGTCTTGGGGGCGAGCACAGATACGCAGTATTTT
CASSVLGASTDTQYF
>TRBV12-3/TRBV12-4|TRBJ1-2|TRBD1|NA
TGTGCCAGCAGTTTAGGGGGACAGGGGACCGGCTACACCTTC
CASSLGGQGTGYTF
>TRBV27|TRBJ2-3|NA|few
TGTGCCAGCATTACTCCGACCGGTACGCAGTATTTT
CASITPTGTQYF
>TRBV12-3/TRBV12-4|TRBJ2-5|NA|NA
TGTGCCAGCAACCCGATAGGACTCGCCGGGACCCAGTACTTC
CASNPIGLAGTQYF
>TRBV2|TRBJ2-7|NA|NA
TGTGCCAGCAGTGAATTCTACGAGCAGTACTTC
CASSEFYEQYF
>TRBV20-1|TRBJ2-2|NA|few
TGCAGTGCTAGAGATTTCGGGGGGCCCGACACCGGGGAGCTGTTTTTT
CSARDFGGPDTGELFF
>TRBV20-1|TRBJ2-7|NA|NA
TGCAGTGTGGGCGGGATTAACTCCTACGAGCAGTACTTC
CSVGGINSYEQYF
>TRBV9|TRBJ1-3|NA|few
TGTGCCAGCAGCGTTTTGCCAGGAACCCACATCTCTGGAAACACCATATATTTT
CASSVLPGTHISGNTIYF
>TRBV6-1|TRBJ2-7|NA|NA
TGTGCCAGCAGCCCCAGGCGTCGGGGGGCCACCTACGAGCAGTACTTC
CASSPRRRGATYEQYF
>TRBV6-5|TRBJ2-5|NA|few
TGTGCCAGCAGTTACGGAAAAGAGACCCAGTACTTC
CASSYGKETQYF
>TRBV7-2|TRBJ1-1|NA|few
TGTGCCAGCAGCCCGGTAGGGAACACTGAAGCTTTCTTT
CASSPVGNTEAFF
>TRBV3-1|TRBJ1-2|NA|NA
TGTGCCAGCAGCCCACGACATGACTATGGCTACACCTTC
CASSPRHDYGYTF
>TRBV6-5|TRBJ2-2|NA|NA
TGTGCCAGCAGTTACTTTAGCTCGCCCGGGGAGCTGTTTTTT
CASSYFSSPGELFF
>TRBV7-2|TRBJ1-2|NA|few
TGTGCCAGCAGCTCCATCAGCTTCTATGGCTACACCTTC
CASSSISFYGYTF
>TRBV12-3/TRBV12-4|TRBJ2-3|NA|NA
TGTGCCAGCAAGGTTCCGGGGGTAGAAGATACGCAGTATTTT
CASKVPGVEDTQYF
>TRBV29-1|TRBJ2-3|NA|NA
TGCAGCGTTGAGTCGGGGTCCAACACAGATACGCAGTATTTT
CSVESGSNTDTQYF
>TRBV29-1|TRBJ2-5|NA|NA
TGCAGCGTTGATTGGAGGGGCGGGGAGACCCAGTACTTC
CSVDWRGGETQYF
>TRBV7-2|TRBJ2-5|TRBD2|NA
TGTGCCAGCAGCCTAAGCGGGACTAGAAGAGAGACCCAGTACTTC
CASSLSGTRRETQYF
>TRBV20-1|TRBJ2-2|NA|few
TGCAGTGCTAATCGGCGCGGTGAGATGCCCGGGGAGCTGTTTTTT
CSANRRGEMPGELFF
>TRBV7-3|TRBJ1-1|NA|NA
TGTGCCAGCAGATTAATTCCAGGGTTAAGTGAAGCTTTCTTT
CASRLIPGLSEAFF
>TRBV6-1|TRBJ1-4|NA|once
TGTGCCAGCAGTGAGCGGATGGCCTTGCAAAATGAAAAACTGTTTTTT
CASSERMALQNEKLFF
>TRBV12-3/TRBV12-4|TRBJ1-5|NA|few
TGTGCCAGCAGTTTAGCCCCCCGGGGTCAGCCCCAGCATTTT
CASSLAPRGQPQHF
>TRBV19|TRBJ2-1|NA|NA
TGTGCCAGTAGTACCCAAGTGGGTGAGCAGTTCTTC
CASSTQVGEQFF
>TRBV20-1|TRBJ1-1|NA|few
TGCAGTGCTAGAGCGTTAAATGAAGCTTTCTTT
CSARALNEAFF
>TRBV6-5|TRBJ1-2|NA|few
TGTGCCAGCAGTTACTCGTCGGTCGACTATGGCTACACCTTC
CASSYSSVDYGYTF
>TRBV7-2|TRBJ1-1|NA|NA
TGTGCCAGCAGCCAAAATATCCGGACTGAAGCTTTCTTT
CASSQNIRTEAFF
>TRBV20-1|TRBJ1-2|NA|few
TGCAGTGCTAGAGAAATAACAGACTACTATGGCTACACCTTC
CSAREITDYYGYTF
>TRBV5-5|TRBJ2-1|NA|NA
TGTGCCAGCACCCCTCCGTTGAGAAATGAGCAGTTCTTC
CASTPPLRNEQFF
>TRBV28|TRBJ2-7|NA|few
TGTGCCACCGCTCACAGGGGACTCTCCTACGAGCAGTACTTC
CATAHRGLSYEQYF
>TRBV27|TRBJ2-3|NA|many
TGTGCCAGCAGTTTGAACCTCCGTGGGAATACGCAGTATTTT
CASSLNLRGNTQYF
>TRBV5-1|TRBJ1-6|NA|few
TGCGCCAGCAGCGTTGGGAGGCAGGGGTATTCACCCCTCCACTTT
CASSVGRQGYSPLHF
>TRBV28|TRBJ2-7|NA|once
TGTGCCAGCAGTTTCTTCCCGGGGAAGGGGTTCTACGAGCAGTACTTC
CASSFFPGKGFYEQYF
>TRBV29-1|TRBJ1-5|NA|NA
TGCAGCGTAAGGGACGGTTATAGCAATCAGCCCCAGCATTTT
CSVRDGYSNQPQHF
>TRBV18|TRBJ2-5|NA|NA
TGTGCCAGCTCACCACTCCCAGACGGGACCCAGTACTTC
CASSPLPDGTQYF
>TRBV11-2|TRBJ2-5|NA|few
TGTGCCAGCAGCTTAGCGGTCAGCTGGGAGACCCAGTACTTC
CASSLAVSWETQYF
>TRBV25-1|TRBJ1-6|NA|NA
TGTGCCAGCAGTGGGGGGATCCACTCCTATAATTCACCCCTCCACTTT
CASSGGIHSYNSPLHF
>TRBV20-1|TRBJ2-7|NA|NA
TGCAGTGCTAGAGATACCAGCGGTACCTCCTACGAGCAGTACTTC
CSARDTSGTSYEQYF
>TRBV6-2/TRBV6-3|TRBJ2-1|TRBD2|few
TGTGCCAGCAGTTACTCGCCCATCGGGACTAGCGGGGGGGCTTACAATGAGCAGTTCTTC
CASSYSPIGTSGGAYNEQFF
>TRBV6-5|TRBJ1-3|NA|few
TGTGCCAGTTTGGCCTCTGGAAACACCATATATTTT
CASLASGNTIYF
>TRBV12-3/TRBV12-4|TRBJ2-7|TRBD2|NA
TGTGCCAGCAGGCCCGCCGCGGGGGGAAGATACTACGAGCAGTACTTC
CASRPAAGGRYYEQYF
>TRBV5-1|TRBJ1-1|NA|NA
TGCGCCAGCAGCTTGGATGGGGACCAGGGGACTGAAGCTTTCTTT
CASSLDGDQGTEAFF
>TRBV28|TRBJ2-7|TRBD2|NA
TGTGCCAGCAGGGCTCCTAGCGGGGGGGTAAGCTACGAGCAGTACTTC
CASRAPSGGVSYEQYF
>TRBV20-1|TRBJ2-7|TRBD1|NA
TGCAGTGCTAGACAAGGGGGCACCTCCTACGAGCAGTACTTC
CSARQGGTSYEQYF
>TRBV7-8|TRBJ2-5|NA|NA
TGTGCCAGCAGCTTAGGGTCAACACTATACCAAGAGACCCAGTACTTC
CASSLGSTLYQETQYF
>TRBV18|TRBJ1-2|TRBD1|NA
TGTGCCAGCTCACCGGGACAGCTCTTTGGCTATGGCTACACCTTC
CASSPGQLFGYGYTF